Here is one TCR beta chain with its context. Antigen unknown. The CDR3 is 16 amino acids. The germline V and J ends were trimmed by 0 bases and 6 bases, with 19 bases remaining between them. The germline V gene has CDR1 SGHRS and CDR2 YFSETQ. This entry is derived from a study of T cells in localized non-small cell lung cancer. Overall study results and limits: Longer overall survival was linked to higher blood T cell density.

TCRdb keeps only in-frame clones here, not all; method: immunoSEQ multiplex PCR. This table holds some 72,000 clones, roughly four fifths found once. The sample here was peripheral blood, taken before any cancer treatment. The chain has TRBV5-1 and TRBJ2-7, with D maybe TRBD2 (5 bases). This TCR came from a man between 40 and 75 years old with stage I lung adenocarcinoma. This CDR3 is CASSLVGVKGVGEQYF. The CDR3 nucleotides are TGCGCCAGCAGCTTGGTCGGGGTAAAAGGAGTTGGCGAGCAGTACTTC.